The present entry profiles one T cell receptor (beta chain) with its context. These data originate in a study of T cells in Graves' hyperthyroidism and ophthalmopathy. On the study more broadly: The blood sample was taken at first diagnosis, before treatment began.

The CDR3 contains 14 residues. J was trimmed by 6 bases and V by 7 bases; bases with no gene match: 10. Germline V gene sequence: CDR1 MDHEN, CDR2 SYDVKM. The investigators amplified TCR beta CDR3 regions from RNA transcripts. During a first-round RT-PCR of the TCR CDR3, the HTBI primer set was used. TCRdb itself ran the multiplex PCR reads through MiXCR, one entry per CDR3 protein. The table includes approximately 360,000 distinct CDR3 sequences, 25% detected once. The source material was blood. The chain uses TRBV28 and TRBJ1-2, with 8 positions matching TRBD1. This TCR derives from a man between 50 and 59 years old with Graves' hyperthyroidism. The CDR3 is CASKAGDRGHGYTF. The CDR3 nucleotides read TGTGCCAGCAAAGCGGGAGACAGGGGTCATGGCTACACCTTC.